The 2 T cell receptor beta chains below all came from one sample that was sequenced in a study of a mutant IDH1 vaccine in newly diagnosed glioma. TCRdb keeps only in-frame clones here, not all; method: immunoSEQ multiplex PCR. The sample records roughly 60,000 clones, roughly 84% being singletons. No antigen has been assigned to these receptors. Time point: week 23, last vaccination. Vaccinated patients received 300 ug of mutant IDH1 20-mer peptide per dose, with topical imiquimod. The specimen was PBMCs, collected from a glioma patient whose treatment included an IDH1 peptide vaccine. These receptors originate from a man aged 25 to 45 with glioma.

The rearrangement links TRBV10-3 to TRBJ2-1, with TRBD2 identical over 9 bases. CDR1 is ENHRY and CDR2 is SYGVKD in the germline V gene. CDR3 length: 15 residues. J gave up 1 base and V 5 bases, and 3 bases lay outside the gene matches. CDR3 residues: CAISLAGASYNEQFF. For the CDR3, the DNA is TGTGCCATCAGTTTAGCGGGGGCTTCCTACAATGAGCAGTTCTTC.

V usage is TRBV2 and J usage is TRBJ1-6; 8 nucleotides agree with TRBD1. CDR3 size: 15 residues. The V segment lost 4 bases and the J segment 5 bases; nucleotides outside the gene matches: 4. The germline V gene encodes CDR1 SNHLY and CDR2 FYNNEI. CDR3 DNA: TGTGCCAGCAGTGGGGACAGGCAGAATAATTCACCCCTCCACTTT. Encoded protein: CASSGDRQNNSPLHF.